This T cell receptor (beta chain) stems from a study of T cell responses to AZD1222 COVID-19 vaccine. General observations from the study: Donors were largely white British and mainly female; clonal diversity was possibly underestimated. It was only after the peak T cell response that any repertoires were sampled.

This CDR3 has 16 amino acids. Germline V gene lookup returns CDR1 SGHDT and CDR2 YYEEEE. Trimming stripped 2 bases from V and 2 bases from J, with 14 bases between. This clone appeared a single time. The antigen is not known. Profiled with immunoSEQ multiplex PCR; TCRdb holds only in-frame clones, not every one. Of 110,000 to 150,000 clones in the sample, around nine tenths were seen once. The V and J genes are TRBV5-6 and TRBJ1-3; D remains ambiguous. The sequencing used peripheral blood, collected on day 0 of AZD1222 vaccination. The TCR comes from an adult in good health. In nucleotides, the CDR3 is TGTGCCAGCAGCTTCATCGGCAGAAACACTGGAAACACCATATATTTT. It is translated as CASSFIGRNTGNTIYF.